These 3 T cell receptor beta chains were all obtained from the same sample, sequenced in a study of T cells after posttransplantation cyclophosphamide. Using immunoSEQ multiplex PCR, the repertoire was profiled, and TCRdb retains in-frame clones only, with some absent. Of 15,000 to 20,000 clones listed, about 85% are singletons. Cyclophosphamide on days +3 and +4 followed busulfan-fludarabine conditioning and a marrow graft. Material: PBMCs, obtained after allogeneic stem cell transplant with posttransplant cyclophosphamide. The receptors were sampled from a female patient in her forties who received an allogeneic stem cell transplant from a related donor, was CMV-positive, and had no GVHD. Some T cells may be supplied by the graft donor.

The J gene is TRBJ2-5, the V gene TRBV29-1; 7 bases align to TRBD2. CDR1 SQVTM and CDR2 ANQGSEA come from the germline V gene. This CDR3 is 13 amino acids long. The V gene end was trimmed by 6 bases and the J gene end by 5 bases; junction bases not matched to a gene: 9. The CDR3 nucleotides are TGCAGCGTAGCGGGACCCGGGGGTGAGACCCAGTACTTC. Translating it yields CSVAGPGGETQYF.

This clone was recorded once. The CDR3 DNA reads TGTGCCTGGAGTCATGGGGGGGGAGACGAGCAGTACTTC. This gives the protein CAWSHGGGDEQYF. V is TRBV30 and J is TRBJ2-7; 7 positions match TRBD2. The ends lost 2 bases at V and 5 bases at J; junction bases unmatched: 6. Germline CDR1 and CDR2: GTSNPN and SVGIG (reference sequence). The CDR3 has 13 amino acids.

The chain couples TRBV9 to TRBJ2-3, with 8 bases that match TRBD2. V was pared by 4 bases and J by 4 bases, with 17 bases of the junction left unmatched. The germline gives CDR1 SGDLS, CDR2 YYNGEE. This CDR3 contains 18 residues. The CDR3 protein is CASSPSGLAHNGADTQYF. In nucleotides, the CDR3 is TGTGCCAGCAGCCCTAGCGGGTTAGCTCACAATGGGGCAGATACGCAGTATTTT.